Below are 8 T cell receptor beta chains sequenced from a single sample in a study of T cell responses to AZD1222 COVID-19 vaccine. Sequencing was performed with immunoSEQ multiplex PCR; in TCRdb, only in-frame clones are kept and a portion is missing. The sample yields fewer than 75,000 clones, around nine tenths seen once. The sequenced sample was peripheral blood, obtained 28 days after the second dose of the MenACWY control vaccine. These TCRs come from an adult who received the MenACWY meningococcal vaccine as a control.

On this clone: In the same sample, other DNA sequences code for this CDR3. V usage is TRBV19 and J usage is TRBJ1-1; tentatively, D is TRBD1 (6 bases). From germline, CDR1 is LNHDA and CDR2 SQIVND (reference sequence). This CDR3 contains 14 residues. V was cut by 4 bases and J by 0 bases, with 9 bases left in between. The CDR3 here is CASSTTGLNTEAFF. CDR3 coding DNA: TGTGCCAGTAGTACGACAGGTCTGAACACTGAAGCTTTCTTT.

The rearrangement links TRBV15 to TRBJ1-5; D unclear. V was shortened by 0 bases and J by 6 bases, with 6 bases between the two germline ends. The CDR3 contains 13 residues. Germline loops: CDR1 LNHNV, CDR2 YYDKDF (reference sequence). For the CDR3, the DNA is TGTGCCACCAGCAGAGAGGTGGGTCAGCCCCAGCATTTT. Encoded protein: CATSREVGQPQHF.

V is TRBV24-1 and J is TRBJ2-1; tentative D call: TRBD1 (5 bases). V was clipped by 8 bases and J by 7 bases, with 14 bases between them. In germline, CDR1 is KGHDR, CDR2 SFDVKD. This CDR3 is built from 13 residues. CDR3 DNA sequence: TGTGCCACCAATGGGGCACTCAGGAATGAGCAGTTCTTC. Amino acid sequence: CATNGALRNEQFF.

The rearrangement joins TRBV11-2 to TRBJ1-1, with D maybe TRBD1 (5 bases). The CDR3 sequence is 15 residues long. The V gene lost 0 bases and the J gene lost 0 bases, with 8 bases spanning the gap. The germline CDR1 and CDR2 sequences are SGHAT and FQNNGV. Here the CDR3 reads CASSLDGGLNTEAFF. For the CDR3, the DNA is TGTGCCAGCAGCTTAGATGGGGGTCTGAACACTGAAGCTTTCTTT.

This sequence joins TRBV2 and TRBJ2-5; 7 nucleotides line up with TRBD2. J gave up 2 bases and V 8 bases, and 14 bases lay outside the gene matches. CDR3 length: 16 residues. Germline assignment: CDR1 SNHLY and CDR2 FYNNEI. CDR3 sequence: CASSPGTGRGQETQYF. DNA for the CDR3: TGTGCCAGCTCCCCCGGGACTGGGAGGGGACAAGAGACCCAGTACTTC. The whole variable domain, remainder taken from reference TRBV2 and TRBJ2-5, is EPEVTQTPSHQVTQMGQEVILRCVPISNHLYFYWYRQILGQKVEFLVSFYNNEISEKSEIFDDQFSVERPDGSNFTLKIRSTKLEDSAMYFCASSPGTGRGQETQYFGPGTRLLVL.

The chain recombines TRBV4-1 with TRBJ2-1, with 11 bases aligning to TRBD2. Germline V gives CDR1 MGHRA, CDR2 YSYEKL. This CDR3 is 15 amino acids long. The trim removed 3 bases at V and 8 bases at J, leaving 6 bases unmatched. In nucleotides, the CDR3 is TGCGCCAGCAGCCACACTAGCGGGGGTAGGGATGAGCAGTTCTTC. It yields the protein CASSHTSGGRDEQFF.

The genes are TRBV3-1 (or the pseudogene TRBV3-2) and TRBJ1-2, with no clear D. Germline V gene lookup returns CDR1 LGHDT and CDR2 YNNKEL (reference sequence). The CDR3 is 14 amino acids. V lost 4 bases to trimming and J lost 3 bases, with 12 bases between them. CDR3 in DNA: TGTGCCAGCAGCCGTCTGGGCCGGGACTATGGCTACACCTTC. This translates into CASSRLGRDYGYTF.

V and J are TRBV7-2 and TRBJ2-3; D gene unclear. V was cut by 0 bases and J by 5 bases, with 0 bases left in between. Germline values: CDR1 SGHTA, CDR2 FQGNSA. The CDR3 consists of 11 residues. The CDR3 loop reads CASSLADTQYF. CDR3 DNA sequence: TGTGCCAGCAGCTTAGCAGATACGCAGTATTTT.